This TCR beta chain was sequenced during a study of blood T cell repertoires in COVID-19. Sequenced by immunoSEQ multiplex PCR; TCRdb stores in-frame clones only, minus some. The repertoire holds tens of thousands of clones, with approximately 90% as singletons. The sample consisted of peripheral blood. The TCR originated in a man aged 45-65 years with active COVID-19.

The CDR3 coding sequence is TGTGCCAGCAGCTGGTCATACGGTAGCACAGATACGCAGTATTTT. Translated, it gives CASSWSYGSTDTQYF. The chain has TRBV11-3 and TRBJ2-3; no firm D call. V gave up 4 bases and J gave up 0 bases, with 11 bases separating them. The germline V gene encodes CDR1 SGHNT and CDR2 YENEEA. The CDR3 contains 15 residues.